Listed below are T cell receptor beta chains from one sample, sequenced in a study of T cells after yellow fever vaccination. TCRdb re-derived calls from the 5' RACE reads in MiXCR, one entry per CDR3 protein. Of a few hundred thousand distinct CDR3 sequences detected, roughly 8.6% appear once; the ten largest clones hold about 16%. The starting material was PBMCs, obtained roughly 46 days after the first yellow fever vaccination. Source of these receptors: a man between 18 and 29 years old who received the YFV17D yellow fever vaccine. Both conserved end residues are part of each CDR3. The D gene is left open where the match is weak. The listing skips clone size in some rows; elsewhere it reads once, few, many or a size class.

j_call d_call v_call clone_size cdr3_aa cdr3_nt
TRBJ2-5 - TRBV7-8 few CASSLDNKSGGNF TGTGCCAGCAGCTTAGATAATAAATCCGGGGGCAACTTC
TRBJ2-1 TRBD2 TRBV12-3/TRBV12-4 - CASSLRGESGEQFF TGTGCCAGCAGTTTACGGGGGGAGAGTGGTGAGCAGTTCTTC
TRBJ2-3 - TRBV18 - CASSPLASTDTQYF TGTGCCAGCTCACCACTTGCCAGCACAGATACGCAGTATTTT
TRBJ2-2 - TRBV7-9 - CASRVTGAGTGELFF TGTGCCAGCAGAGTCACGGGGGCCGGAACCGGGGAGCTGTTTTTT
TRBJ2-5 TRBD1 TRBV5-1 few CASSLGQGAVETQYF TGCGCCAGCAGCTTAGGACAGGGGGCGGTGGAGACCCAGTACTTC
TRBJ2-3 - TRBV28 few CASSSADPSTDTQYF TGTGCCAGCAGTTCCGCGGACCCTAGCACAGATACGCAGTATTTT
TRBJ2-3 TRBD1 TRBV4-1 many CASSLGQGVTDTQYF TGCGCCAGCAGCCTCGGACAGGGCGTCACAGATACGCAGTATTTT
TRBJ2-1 - TRBV7-2 - CASSPFGGGRVEQFF TGTGCCAGCAGCCCGTTTGGGGGGGGGCGGGTTGAGCAGTTCTTC
TRBJ1-6 TRBD1 TRBV5-1 few CASSSQGFNSPLHF TGCGCCAGCAGCTCACAGGGGTTCAATTCACCCCTCCACTTT
TRBJ1-5 - TRBV7-2 - CASSADSGYQPQHF TGTGCCAGCAGCGCCGACAGTGGCTATCAGCCCCAGCATTTT
TRBJ2-1 - TRBV5-1 few CASVPGQPNNEQFF TGCGCCAGCGTGCCTGGACAGCCCAATAATGAGCAGTTCTTC
TRBJ2-1 - TRBV29-1 many CSVVRGGDEQFF TGCAGCGTTGTAAGGGGAGGCGATGAGCAGTTCTTC